This TCR beta chain was captured in a study of blood T cells in healthy people across ages. Then a second PCR, running about 6 to 11 cycles, was carried out with a sample-barcoded 5' primer and a J-beta primer mix. TCRdb itself ran the 5' RACE reads through MiXCR, one entry per CDR3 protein. The data contain 1.6 million or so distinct CDR3 sequences, roughly 32% of them singletons. The CDR3 loop spans 15 amino acids. Germline V CDR1 and CDR2: SNHLY, FYNNEI. V lost 1 base and J lost 12; bases outside the gene matches: 10. What was sequenced was blood. This chain joins TRBV2 and TRBJ2-1; 9 bases agree with TRBD2. The clonotype originates from a woman aged 30 to 39 in good health. The CDR3: CASSEGLAGISRQFF. The CDR3 DNA is TGTGCCAGCAGTGAAGGGCTAGCGGGAATTAGCCGGCAGTTCTTC.